The present T cell receptor beta chain was sequenced within a study of Ad26.COV2.S vaccination and SARS-CoV-2 variants. For the study at large: Ad26.COV2.S was injected intramuscularly once or twice, 56 days apart.

The CDR3 is made up of 13 amino acids. The V gene lost 8 bases and the J gene lost 3 bases, with 11 bases spanning the gap. The germline CDR1 and CDR2 sequences are SGHRS and YFSETQ. Notes on the study in general: Substantial post-vaccination breadth of spike-specific CD8+ and CD4+ T cell responses was reported. Vaccine recipients and placebo recipients showed similar non-spike TCR breadth.

Of note for this clone: What it binds is not known.

The treatment was: over 15 received Ad26.COV2.S at low or high dose, single or two shots; several received placebo; per-sample allocation not given. Specimens were obtained on day 63 following the first vaccine or placebo injection. Data came from immunoSEQ multiplex PCR; TCRdb stores just in-frame clones and leaves some out. Of some 420,000 clones in the sample, roughly 90% were seen once. The chain employs TRBV5-1 and TRBJ1-4; the D is unclear. This TCR derives from a person between 18 and 60 years old who received the Ad26.COV2.S COVID-19 vaccine or a placebo. Sequencing was performed on peripheral blood, taken in a trial of Ad26.COV2.S vaccine versus placebo. The CDR3 sequence: CASSRYPNEKLFF. The DNA for the CDR3 is TGCGCCAGTTCCAGGTATCCTAATGAAAAACTGTTTTTT.